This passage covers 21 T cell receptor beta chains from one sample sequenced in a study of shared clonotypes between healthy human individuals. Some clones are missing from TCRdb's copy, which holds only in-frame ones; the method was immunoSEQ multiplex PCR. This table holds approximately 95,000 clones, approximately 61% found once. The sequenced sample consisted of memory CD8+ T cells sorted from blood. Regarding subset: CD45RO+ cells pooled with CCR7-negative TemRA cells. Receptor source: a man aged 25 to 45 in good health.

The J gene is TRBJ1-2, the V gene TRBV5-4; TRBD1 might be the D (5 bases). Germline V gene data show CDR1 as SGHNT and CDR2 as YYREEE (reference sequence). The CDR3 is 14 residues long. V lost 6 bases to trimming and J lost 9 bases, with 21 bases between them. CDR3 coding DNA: TGTGCCAGCACCTCGGATCCGGGGCTTTCCAGCTACACCTTC. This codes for CASTSDPGLSSYTF. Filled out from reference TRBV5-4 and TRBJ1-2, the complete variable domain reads ETGVTQSPTHLIKTRGQQVTLRCSSQSGHNTVSWYQQALGQGPQFIFQYYREEENGRGNFPPRFSGLQFPNYSSELNVNALELDDSALYLCASTSDPGLSSYTFGSGTRLTVV.

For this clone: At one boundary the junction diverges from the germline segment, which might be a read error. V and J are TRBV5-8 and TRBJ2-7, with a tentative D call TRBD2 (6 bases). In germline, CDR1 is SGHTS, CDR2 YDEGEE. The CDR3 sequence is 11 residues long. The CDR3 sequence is CASSFMRGRNF. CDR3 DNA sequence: TGTGCCAGCAGCTTTATGAGAGGGAGGAACTTC. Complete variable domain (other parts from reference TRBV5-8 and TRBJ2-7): EAGVTQSPTHLIKTRGQQATLRCSPISGHTSVYWYQQALGLGLQFLLWYDEGEERNRGNFPPRFSGRQFPNYSSELNVNALELEDSALYLCASSFMRGRNFGPGTRLTVT.

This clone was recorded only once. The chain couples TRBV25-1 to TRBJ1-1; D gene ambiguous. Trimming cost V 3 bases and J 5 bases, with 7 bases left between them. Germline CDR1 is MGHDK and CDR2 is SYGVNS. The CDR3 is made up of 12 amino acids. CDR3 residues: CASSDERTEAFF. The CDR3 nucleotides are TGTGCCAGCAGTGATGAGAGGACTGAAGCTTTCTTT.

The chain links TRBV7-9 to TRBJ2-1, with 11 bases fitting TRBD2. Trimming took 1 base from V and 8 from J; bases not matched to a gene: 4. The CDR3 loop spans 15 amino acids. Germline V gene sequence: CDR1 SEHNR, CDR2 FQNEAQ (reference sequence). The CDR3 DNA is TGTGCCAGCAGCTTAGGGACTAGCGGGTCCGATGAGCAGTTCTTC. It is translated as CASSLGTSGSDEQFF.

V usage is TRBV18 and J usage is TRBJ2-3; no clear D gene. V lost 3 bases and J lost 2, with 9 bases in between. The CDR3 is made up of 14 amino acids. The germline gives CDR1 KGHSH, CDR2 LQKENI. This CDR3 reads CASSPDHNTDTQYF. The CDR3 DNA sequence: TGTGCCAGCTCACCGGATCATAACACAGATACGCAGTATTTT.

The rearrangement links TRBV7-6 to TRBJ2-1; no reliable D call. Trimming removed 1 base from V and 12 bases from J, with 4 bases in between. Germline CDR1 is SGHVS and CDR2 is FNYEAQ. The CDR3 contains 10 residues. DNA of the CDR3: TGTGCCAGCAGCTTAGGCGGGCAGTTCTTC. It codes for CASSLGGQFF. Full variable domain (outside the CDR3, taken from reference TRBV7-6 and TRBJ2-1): GAGVSQSPRYKVTKRGQDVALRCDPISGHVSLYWYRQALGQGPEFLTYFNYEAQQDKSGLPNDRFSAERPEGSISTLTIQRTEQRDSAMYRCASSLGGQFFGPGTRLTVL.

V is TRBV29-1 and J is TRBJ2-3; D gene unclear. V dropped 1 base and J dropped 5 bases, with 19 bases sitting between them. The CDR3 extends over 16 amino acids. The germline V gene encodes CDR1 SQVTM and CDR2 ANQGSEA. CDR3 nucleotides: TGCAGCGTTGAAGGCCTACTAAAACTACCGGAAGATACGCAGTATTTT. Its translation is CSVEGLLKLPEDTQYF.

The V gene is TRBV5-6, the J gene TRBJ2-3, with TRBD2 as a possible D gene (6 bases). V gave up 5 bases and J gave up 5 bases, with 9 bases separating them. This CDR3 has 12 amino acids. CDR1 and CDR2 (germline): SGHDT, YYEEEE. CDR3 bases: TGTGCCAGCAGACGGGAGTTAGATACGCAGTATTTT. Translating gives CASRRELDTQYF.

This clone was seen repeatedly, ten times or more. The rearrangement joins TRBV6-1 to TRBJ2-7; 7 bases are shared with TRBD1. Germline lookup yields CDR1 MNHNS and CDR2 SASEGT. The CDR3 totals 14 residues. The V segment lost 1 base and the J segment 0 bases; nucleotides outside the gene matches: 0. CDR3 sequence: CASSEGDSSYEQYF. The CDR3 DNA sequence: TGTGCCAGCAGTGAAGGGGACAGCTCCTACGAGCAGTACTTC.

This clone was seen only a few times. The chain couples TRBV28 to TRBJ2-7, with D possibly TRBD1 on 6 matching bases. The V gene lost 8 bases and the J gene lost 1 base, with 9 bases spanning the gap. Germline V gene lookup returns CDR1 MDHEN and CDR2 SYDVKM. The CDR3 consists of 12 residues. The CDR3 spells CASQGLSYEQYF. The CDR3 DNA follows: TGTGCCAGCCAGGGGTTATCCTACGAGCAGTACTTC.

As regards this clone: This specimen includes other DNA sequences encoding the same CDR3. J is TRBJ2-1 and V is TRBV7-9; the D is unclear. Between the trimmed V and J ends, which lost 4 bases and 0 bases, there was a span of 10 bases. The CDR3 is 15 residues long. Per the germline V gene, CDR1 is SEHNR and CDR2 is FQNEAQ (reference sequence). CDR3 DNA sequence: TGTGCCAGCAGCTCCACGCGTAACTCCTACAATGAGCAGTTCTTC. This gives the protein CASSSTRNSYNEQFF.

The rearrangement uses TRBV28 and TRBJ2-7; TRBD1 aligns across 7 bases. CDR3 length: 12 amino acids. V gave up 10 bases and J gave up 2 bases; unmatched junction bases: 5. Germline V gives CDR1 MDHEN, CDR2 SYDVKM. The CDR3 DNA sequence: TGTGCCACCAGAGGGACAGCCTACGAGCAGTACTTC. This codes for CATRGTAYEQYF.

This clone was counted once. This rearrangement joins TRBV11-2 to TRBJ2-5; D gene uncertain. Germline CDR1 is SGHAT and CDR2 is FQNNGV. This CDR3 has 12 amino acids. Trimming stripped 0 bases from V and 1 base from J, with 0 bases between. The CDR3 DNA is TGTGCCAGCAGCTTAGACCAAGAGACCCAGTACTTC. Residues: CASSLDQETQYF.

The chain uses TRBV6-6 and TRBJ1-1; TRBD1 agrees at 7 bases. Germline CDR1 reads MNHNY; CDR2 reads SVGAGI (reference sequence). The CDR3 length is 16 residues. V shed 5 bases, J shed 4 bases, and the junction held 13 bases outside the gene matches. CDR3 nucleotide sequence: TGTGCCAGCAGTACCTCCGACAGGGCGACTAGCACTGAAGCTTTCTTT. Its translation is CASSTSDRATSTEAFF.

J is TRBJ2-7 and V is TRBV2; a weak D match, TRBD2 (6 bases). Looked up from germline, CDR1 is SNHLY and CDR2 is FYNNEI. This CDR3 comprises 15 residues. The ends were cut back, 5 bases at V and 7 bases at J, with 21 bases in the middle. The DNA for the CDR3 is TGTGCCAGCAGTCCCGTCGCCGGGAGAGGAGGAGAGCAGTACTTC. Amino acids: CASSPVAGRGGEQYF.

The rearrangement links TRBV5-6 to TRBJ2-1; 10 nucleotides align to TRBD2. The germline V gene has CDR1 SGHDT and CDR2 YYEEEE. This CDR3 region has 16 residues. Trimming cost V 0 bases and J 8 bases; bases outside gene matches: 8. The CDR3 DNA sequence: TGTGCCAGCAGCTTGGCCGCACTAGCGGGGCGGGATGAGCAGTTCTTC. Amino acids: CASSLAALAGRDEQFF.

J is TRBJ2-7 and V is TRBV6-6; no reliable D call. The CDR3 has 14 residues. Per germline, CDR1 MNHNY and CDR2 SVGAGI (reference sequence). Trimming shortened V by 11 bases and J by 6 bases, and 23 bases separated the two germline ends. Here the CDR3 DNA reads TGTGCCGCTACCCCTATACTGACGGTGGGCGAGCAGTACTTC. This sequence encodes CAATPILTVGEQYF.

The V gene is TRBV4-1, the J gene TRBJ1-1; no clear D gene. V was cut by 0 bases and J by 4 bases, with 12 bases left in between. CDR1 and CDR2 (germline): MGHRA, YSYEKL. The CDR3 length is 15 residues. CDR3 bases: TGCGCCAGCAGCCAAGATACGCGATTGGGCACTGAAGCTTTCTTT. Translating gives CASSQDTRLGTEAFF.

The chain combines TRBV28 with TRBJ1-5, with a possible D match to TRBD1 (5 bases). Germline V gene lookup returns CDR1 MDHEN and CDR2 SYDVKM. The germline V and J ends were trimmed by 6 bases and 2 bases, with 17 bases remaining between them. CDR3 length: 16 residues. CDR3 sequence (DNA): TGTGCCAGCAGCACTTGGGGCAGGGAAGGCAATCAGCCCCAGCATTTT. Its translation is CASSTWGREGNQPQHF.

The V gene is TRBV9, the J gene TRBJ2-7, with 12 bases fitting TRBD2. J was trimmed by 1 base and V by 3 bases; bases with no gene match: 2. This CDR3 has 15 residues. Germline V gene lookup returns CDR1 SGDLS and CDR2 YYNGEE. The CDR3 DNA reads TGTGCCAGCAGCGAGACTAGCGGGGGATCCTACGAGCAGTACTTC. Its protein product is CASSETSGGSYEQYF.

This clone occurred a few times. This CDR3 is CASSQEDLGGAPNEQYF. DNA for the CDR3: TGTGCCAGCAGCCAAGAGGACCTCGGTGGGGCGCCTAACGAGCAGTACTTC. The J gene is TRBJ2-7, the V gene TRBV4-2, with a weak D call TRBD1 (5 bases). Trimming stripped 0 bases from V and 5 bases from J, with 20 bases between. This CDR3 has 17 residues. Looked up from germline, CDR1 is LGHNA and CDR2 is YNFKEQ.